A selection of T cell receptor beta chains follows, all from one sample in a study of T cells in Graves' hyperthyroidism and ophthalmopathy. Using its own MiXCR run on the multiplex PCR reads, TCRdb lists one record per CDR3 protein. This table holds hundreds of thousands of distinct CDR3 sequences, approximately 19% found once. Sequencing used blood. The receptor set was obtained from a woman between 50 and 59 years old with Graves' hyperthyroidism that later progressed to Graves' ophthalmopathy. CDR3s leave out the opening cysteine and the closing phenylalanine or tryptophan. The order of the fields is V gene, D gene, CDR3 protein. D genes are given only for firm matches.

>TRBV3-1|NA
ASSQGRNTRELF
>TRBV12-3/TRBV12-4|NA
ASRPTGYSNQPQH
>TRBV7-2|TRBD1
ASSATRDRVTYNEQF
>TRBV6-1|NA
ASSEAGGNQPQH
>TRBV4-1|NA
ASSQGSTGYEQY
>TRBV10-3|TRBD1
AIRDGTAGNTIY
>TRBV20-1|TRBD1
SARGGGGNQPQH
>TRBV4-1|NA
ASSQLALNEKLF
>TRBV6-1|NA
ASRTAYQETQY
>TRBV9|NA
ASSVEKDLSPLH
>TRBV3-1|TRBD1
ASSQSGTGRDTEAF
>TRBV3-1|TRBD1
ASSPTGTGGTSYNEQF
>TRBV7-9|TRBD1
ASSLSTPGGTNQPQH
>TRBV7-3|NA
ASSTDLTNEQF
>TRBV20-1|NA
SARDPGHLNQPQH
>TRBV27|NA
ASSLGVNTDTQY
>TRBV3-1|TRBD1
ASSPTGTKEAQY
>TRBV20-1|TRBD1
SAVGDRADGNEKLF
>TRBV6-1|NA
ASSEGFTQETQY
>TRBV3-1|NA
ASSQAGTGANVLT
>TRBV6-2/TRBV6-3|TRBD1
ASSGNRDRGPDYEQY
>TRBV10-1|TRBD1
ASSAGTGVGNGYT
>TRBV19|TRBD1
ASIPDRGLNQPQH
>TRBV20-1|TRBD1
SARPGQGDNSPLH
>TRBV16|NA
ASSPPAPPSNYGYT
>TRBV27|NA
ASSGPGGGTEAF
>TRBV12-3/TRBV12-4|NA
ASSLARTSSYNEQF
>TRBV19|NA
ASSINPGFQETQY
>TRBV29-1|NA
SAGEIEAF
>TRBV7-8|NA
ASSPQPRGSGELF
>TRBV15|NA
ATSRPLGGNQFVSSGNTIY
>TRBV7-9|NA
ASSPGGITQPQH
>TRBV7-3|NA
ASSFGSANTGELF
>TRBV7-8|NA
ASSLAGGLANQPQH
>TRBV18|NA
ASSPMDSGQPQH
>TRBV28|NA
ASSLFGSPTNYGYT
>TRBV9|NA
ASSVGPTGPEAF
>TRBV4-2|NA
ASSQDLVSTVAKNIQY
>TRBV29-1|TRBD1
SVGWTGVDNEQF
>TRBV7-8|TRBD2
ASSSARWAGGSRNTDTQY
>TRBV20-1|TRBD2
SATPPGLAMDTQY
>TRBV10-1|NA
ASSVVGALMDTDTQY
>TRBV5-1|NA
ASSLDGGRTDTQY
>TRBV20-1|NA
SARHDIYEQY
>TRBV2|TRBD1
ASRRDRGLEKLF
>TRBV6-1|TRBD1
ASSQDRGGHQPQH
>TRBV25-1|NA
ASSESTVYNSPLH
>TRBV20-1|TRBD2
SARSLRVGGGYGETQY
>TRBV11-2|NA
ASSSGGGDGNQPQH
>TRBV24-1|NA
ATSDRGRVQETQY
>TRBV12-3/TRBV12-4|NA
ASRPAGTRNTEAF
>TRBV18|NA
ASSSSQMNTEAF
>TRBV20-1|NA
SASPTGGDYGYT
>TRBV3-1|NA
ASSQERIGGTDTQY
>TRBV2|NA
ASSEGLANEKLF
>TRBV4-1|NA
ASSQGQGMMSYNSPLH